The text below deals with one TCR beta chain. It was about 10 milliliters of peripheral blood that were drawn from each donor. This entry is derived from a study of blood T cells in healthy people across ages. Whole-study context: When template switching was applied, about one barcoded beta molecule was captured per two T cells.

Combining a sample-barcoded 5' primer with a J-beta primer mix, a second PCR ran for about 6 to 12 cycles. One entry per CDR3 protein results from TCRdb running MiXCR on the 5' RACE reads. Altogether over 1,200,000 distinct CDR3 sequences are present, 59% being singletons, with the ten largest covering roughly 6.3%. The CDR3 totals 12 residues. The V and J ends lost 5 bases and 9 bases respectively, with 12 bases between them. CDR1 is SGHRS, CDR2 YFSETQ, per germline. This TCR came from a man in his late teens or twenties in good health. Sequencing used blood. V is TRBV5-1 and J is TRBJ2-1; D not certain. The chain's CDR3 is CASSLKPGEQFF. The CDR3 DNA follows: TGCGCCAGCAGTTTAAAACCCGGTGAGCAGTTCTTC.